This TCR beta chain is drawn from a study of cytomegalovirus exposure and HLA in healthy donors. Note on this clone: Its antigen is unknown.

Findings and limits, study-wide: Accurate predictions that matched the HLA-A and HLA-B alleles of most subjects were reportedly made from TCR beta sequences. A prior analysis recorded that most TCR beta V segments were productive about 87% or about 30% of the time.

Primers included in the PCR were 60 Vbeta and 13 Jbeta primers. The assay was immunoSEQ multiplex PCR, and TCRdb's table has in-frame clones only and misses some. This sample yields fewer than 250,000 clones, of which approximately 88% are seen a single time; roughly 0.71% belongs to the top ten. The germline V gene encodes CDR1 KGHSH and CDR2 LQKENI. V trimming: 0 bases; J trimming: 5 bases; junction bases outside the gene matches: 5. The CDR3 runs 15 residues. The sequencing sample was made of PBMCs. This chain connects TRBV18 to TRBJ2-5, with 8 bases that match TRBD2. The TCR was taken from a boy aged 2 to 10 in good health and CMV-seronegative. The CDR3 nucleotides are TGTGCCAGCTCACCACCACTAGCGGAGCGGGAGACCCAGTACTTC. Amino acids: CASSPPLAERETQYF.